These 8 T cell receptor beta chains originate from one sample sequenced in a study of cytomegalovirus exposure and HLA in healthy donors. The PCR used 60 Vbeta and 13 Jbeta primers. Sequencing used immunoSEQ multiplex PCR; TCRdb keeps in-frame clones, though not all of them. The table includes about 190,000 clones, almost 80% detected once. Sequencing used PBMCs. These receptor sequences come from a woman aged 18-30 years in good health and CMV-seronegative.

The chain employs TRBV18 and TRBJ2-2; D perhaps matches TRBD2 (7 bases). CDR3 length: 17 residues. CDR1 and CDR2 (germline): KGHSH, LQKENI. The germline V and J ends were trimmed by 1 base and 2 bases, with 14 bases remaining between them. This CDR3 is CASSPRFRGANTGELFF. In nucleotides, the CDR3 is TGTGCCAGCTCACCACGATTCCGGGGGGCTAACACCGGGGAGCTGTTTTTT.

V and J are TRBV28 and TRBJ1-3, with a possible D match to TRBD1 (5 bases). The V and J ends lost 0 bases and 0 bases respectively, with 12 bases between them. This CDR3 is built from 17 residues. Per the germline V gene, CDR1 is MDHEN and CDR2 is SYDVKM. CDR3 sequence: CASSLWGEGSSGNTIYF. The CDR3 DNA follows: TGTGCCAGCAGTTTATGGGGGGAGGGGAGCTCTGGAAACACCATATATTTT.

Worth noting for this clone: Other DNA sequences in the same sample also yield this CDR3. This chain joins TRBV6-1 and TRBJ2-1, with a tentative D call TRBD1 (6 bases). V gave up 1 base and J gave up 9 bases, with 7 bases separating them. Germline V lookup: CDR1 MNHNS, CDR2 SASEGT. The CDR3 consists of 12 residues. The CDR3 here is CASSEVGGEQFF. CDR3 coding DNA: TGTGCCAGCAGTGAAGTAGGGGGTGAGCAGTTCTTC.

A single count supports this clone. The genes are TRBV5-1 and TRBJ2-7; 13 nucleotides agree with TRBD2. There are 15 residues in the CDR3. Germline trimming cut 0 bases from V and 6 bases from J; bases unmatched to any gene: 3. Germline CDR1 reads SGHRS; CDR2 reads YFSETQ. The CDR3 protein is CASSLGGLAGVEQYF. The CDR3 DNA reads as TGCGCCAGCAGCTTGGGAGGACTAGCGGGAGTCGAGCAGTACTTC.

The CDR3 DNA is TGCGCCAGCAGCCAAGAGATGGTAGCGGGAGTTCTCAATGAGCAGTTCTTC. It encodes CASSQEMVAGVLNEQFF. The chain links TRBV4-3 to TRBJ2-1; 9 nucleotides agree with TRBD2. V trimming: 0 bases; J trimming: 6 bases; junction bases outside the gene matches: 9. The CDR3 runs to 17 residues. Looked up from germline, CDR1 is LGHNA and CDR2 is YSLEER.

The CDR3: CASSLEGGWGNQPQHF. CDR3 DNA: TGTGCCAGCAGCTTGGAAGGGGGATGGGGCAATCAGCCCCAGCATTTT. V and J are TRBV5-5 and TRBJ1-5; D may be TRBD1 (6 bases). Trimming cost V 0 bases and J 2 bases, with 12 bases left between them. The CDR3 runs to 16 residues. Germline CDR1 and CDR2: SGHKS and YYEKEE (reference sequence).

This chain joins TRBV7-9 and TRBJ2-7, with D possibly being TRBD2 (5 bases). Germline values: CDR1 SEHNR, CDR2 FQNEAQ (reference sequence). CDR3 size: 13 residues. V was clipped by 2 bases and J by 5 bases, with 10 bases between them. This CDR3 reads CASSLSPGNEQYF. The DNA of the CDR3 is TGTGCCAGCAGCTTATCTCCCGGGAACGAGCAGTACTTC.

This clone was found a few times. The chain employs TRBV27 and TRBJ2-6, with D tentatively TRBD1 (5 bases). Germline assignment: CDR1 MNHEY and CDR2 SMNVEV (reference sequence). The CDR3 is 14 residues long. V lost 6 bases and J lost 2, with 8 bases in between. The CDR3 protein is CASRQGAGANVLTF. The CDR3 DNA sequence: TGTGCCAGCAGACAAGGGGCTGGGGCCAACGTCCTGACTTTC. Filled out from reference TRBV27 and TRBJ2-6, the complete variable domain reads EAQVTQNPRYLITVTGKKLTVTCSQNMNHEYMSWYRQDPGLGLRQIYYSMNVEVTDKGDVPEGYKVSRKEKRNFPLILESPSPNQTSLYFCASRQGAGANVLTFGAGSRLTVL.